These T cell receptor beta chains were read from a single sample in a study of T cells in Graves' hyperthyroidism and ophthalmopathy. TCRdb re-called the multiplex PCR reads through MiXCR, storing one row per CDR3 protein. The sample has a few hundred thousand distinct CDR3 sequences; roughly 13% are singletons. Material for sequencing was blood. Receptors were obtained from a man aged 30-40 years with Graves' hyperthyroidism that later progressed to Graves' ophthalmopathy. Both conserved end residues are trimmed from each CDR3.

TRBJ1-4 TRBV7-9 ASSFRTGDEKLF
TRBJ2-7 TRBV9 ASSVGSGTGLDEQY
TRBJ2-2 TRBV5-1 ASSLAGNRAGELF
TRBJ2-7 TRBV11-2 ASSLELPGLADYEQY
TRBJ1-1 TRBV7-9 ASSLVQGRNEAF
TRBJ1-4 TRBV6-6 ASSYERRREKLF
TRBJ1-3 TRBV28 ASSFSRPGNTIY
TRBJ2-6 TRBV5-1 ASSQGHSSSGANVLT
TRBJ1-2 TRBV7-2 ASSLVPDRGYT
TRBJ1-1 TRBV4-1 ASSYPSKGGEAF